Presented here are 3 T cell receptor beta chains from one specimen sequenced in a study of T cells in Graves' hyperthyroidism and ophthalmopathy. RNA transcripts served as the template for amplifying TCR beta CDR3 regions. The HTBI primer set drove a first-round RT-PCR of the TCR CDR3. TCRdb reanalysed the multiplex PCR reads using MiXCR and keeps one entry per CDR3 protein. This table has 500,000 to 650,000 distinct CDR3 sequences, 14% appearing once. Sample: blood. The receptors here all came from a middle-aged woman with Graves' hyperthyroidism.

This clonotype has a handful of counts. The chain combines TRBV11-2 with TRBJ1-4, with D maybe TRBD1 (5 bases). Trimming left V 2 bases short and J 0 bases short, with 10 bases between. Germline CDR1 is SGHAT and CDR2 is FQNNGV. The CDR3 is 16 amino acids. CDR3 sequence: CASSLQTAATNEKLFF. The CDR3 DNA sequence: TGTGCCAGCAGCTTACAGACAGCCGCAACTAATGAAAAACTGTTTTTT.

Ten or more counts support this clonotype. V is TRBV7-6 and J is TRBJ2-1, with TRBD1 matching 8 bases. Germline V gene data show CDR1 as SGHVS and CDR2 as FNYEAQ. After removal of 1 base from V and 3 bases from J, the junction contained 2 bases not matched to a gene. CDR3 length: 15 residues. The CDR3 region is CASSLVGQDYNEQFF. The CDR3 nucleotides read TGTGCCAGCAGCTTAGTGGGACAGGACTACAATGAGCAGTTCTTC.

The chain has TRBV5-1 and TRBJ1-2; 8 bases fit TRBD1. Per the germline V gene, CDR1 is SGHRS and CDR2 is YFSETQ. Germline trimming cut 3 bases from V and 4 bases from J; bases unmatched to any gene: 8. The CDR3 extends over 15 amino acids. The DNA of the CDR3 is TGCGCCAGCAGCTACGACGACAGGGGAGCCTATGGCTACACCTTC. As protein: CASSYDDRGAYGYTF.